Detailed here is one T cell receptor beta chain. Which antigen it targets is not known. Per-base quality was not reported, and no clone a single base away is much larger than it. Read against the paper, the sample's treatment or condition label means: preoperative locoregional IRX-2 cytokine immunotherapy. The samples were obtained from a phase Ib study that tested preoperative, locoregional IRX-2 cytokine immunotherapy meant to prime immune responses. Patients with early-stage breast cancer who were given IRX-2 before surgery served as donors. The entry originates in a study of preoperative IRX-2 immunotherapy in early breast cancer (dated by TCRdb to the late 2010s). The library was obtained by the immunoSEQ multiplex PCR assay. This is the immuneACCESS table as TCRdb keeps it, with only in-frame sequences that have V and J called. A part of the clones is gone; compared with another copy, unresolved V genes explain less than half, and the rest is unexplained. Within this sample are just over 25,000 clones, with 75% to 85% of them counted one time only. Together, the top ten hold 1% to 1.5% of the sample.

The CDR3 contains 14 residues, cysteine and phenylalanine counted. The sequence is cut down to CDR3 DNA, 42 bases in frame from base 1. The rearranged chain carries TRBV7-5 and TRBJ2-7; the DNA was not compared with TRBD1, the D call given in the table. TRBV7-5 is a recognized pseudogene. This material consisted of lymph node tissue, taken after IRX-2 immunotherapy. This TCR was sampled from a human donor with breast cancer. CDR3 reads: CASSPHPGTAEQYF. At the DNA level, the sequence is TGTGCCAGCAGCCCCCATCCCGGGACAGCCGAGCAGTACTTC.